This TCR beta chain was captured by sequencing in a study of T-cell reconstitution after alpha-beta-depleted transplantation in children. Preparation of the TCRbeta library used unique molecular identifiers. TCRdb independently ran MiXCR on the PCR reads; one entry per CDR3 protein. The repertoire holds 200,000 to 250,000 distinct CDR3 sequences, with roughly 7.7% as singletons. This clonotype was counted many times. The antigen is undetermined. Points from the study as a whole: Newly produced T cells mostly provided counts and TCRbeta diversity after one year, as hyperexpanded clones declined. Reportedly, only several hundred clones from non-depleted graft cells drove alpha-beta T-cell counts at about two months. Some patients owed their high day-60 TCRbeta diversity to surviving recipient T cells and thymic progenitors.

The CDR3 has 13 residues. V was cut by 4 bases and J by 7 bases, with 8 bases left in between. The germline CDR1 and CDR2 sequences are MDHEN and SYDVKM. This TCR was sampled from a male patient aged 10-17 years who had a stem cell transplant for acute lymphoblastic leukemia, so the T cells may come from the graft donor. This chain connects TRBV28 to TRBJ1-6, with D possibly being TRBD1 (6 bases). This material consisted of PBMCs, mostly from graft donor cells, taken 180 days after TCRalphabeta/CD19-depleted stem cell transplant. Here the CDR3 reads CASSSTGNSPLHF. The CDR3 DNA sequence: TGTGCCAGCAGTTCCACAGGGAATTCACCCCTCCACTTT.